The 26 T cell receptor beta chains reported below all come from one sample, sequenced in a study of CD8 T cells in Susac syndrome. The RNA input was about 0.45 to 1 ug, and it was reverse transcribed with random hexamers. One entry per CDR3 protein results from TCRdb running MiXCR on the immunoSEQ multiplex PCR reads. The sample carries about 130,000 distinct CDR3 sequences, about 95% recorded once. Material: CD4+ T cells from PBMCs. The source is a human donor in good health.

This chain joins TRBV2 and TRBJ1-5, with a weak D call TRBD1 (6 bases). This CDR3 is built from 15 residues. V gave up 10 bases and J gave up 2 bases, with 18 bases separating them. Germline CDR1 is SNHLY and CDR2 is FYNNEI. CDR3 residues: CATSAESGGNQPQHF. The CDR3 region has the DNA TGTGCCACCTCGGCAGAGTCAGGGGGCAATCAGCCCCAGCATTTT. Together with reference TRBV2 and TRBJ1-5, the CDR3 gives the full variable domain: EPEVTQTPSHQVTQMGQEVILRCVPISNHLYFYWYRQILGQKVEFLVSFYNNEISEKSEIFDDQFSVERPDGSNFTLKIRSTKLEDSAMYFCATSAESGGNQPQHFGDGTRLSIL.

This clonotype has a single count. The rearrangement uses TRBV28 and TRBJ2-7; D assignment may be TRBD1 or TRBD2 (5 bases each). This CDR3 comprises 15 residues. Trimming pared 6 bases from V and 5 bases from J, leaving 20 bases between. CDR1 MDHEN and CDR2 SYDVKM come from the germline V gene. The CDR3 region is CASSSHGGPVDEQYF. The DNA of the CDR3 is TGTGCCAGCAGCTCCCATGGGGGTCCTGTGGACGAGCAGTACTTC.

This rearrangement joins TRBV19 to TRBJ1-2; possibly TRBD1 for D (6 bases). V was pared by 9 bases and J by 4 bases, with 21 bases between. Germline V gene data show CDR1 as LNHDA and CDR2 as SQIVND (reference sequence). This CDR3 comprises 15 residues. CDR3 sequence reads: CARDFVGTSPYGYTF. As DNA, the CDR3 is TGTGCCAGGGATTTTGTTGGGACATCACCCTATGGCTACACCTTC. The full variable domain, its missing parts supplied by reference TRBV19 and TRBJ1-2, is DGGITQSPKYLFRKEGQNVTLSCEQNLNHDAMYWYRQDPGQGLRLIYYSQIVNDFQKGDIAEGYSVSREKKESFPLTVTSAQKNPTAFYLCARDFVGTSPYGYTFGSGTRLTVV.

This sequence joins TRBV28 and TRBJ2-7; D remains ambiguous. Germline-derived CDR1 and CDR2 are MDHEN and SYDVKM. There are 14 residues in the CDR3. V was trimmed by 6 bases and J by 2 bases, leaving 14 bases between them. CDR3 protein: CASRMSSPPYEQYF. In nucleotides, the CDR3 is TGTGCCAGCAGAATGTCGAGCCCACCCTACGAGCAGTACTTC. The full variable domain, rest sourced from reference TRBV28 and TRBJ2-7, is DVKVTQSSRYLVKRTGEKVFLECVQDMDHENMFWYRQDPGLGLRLIYFSYDVKMKEKGDIPEGYSVSREKKERFSLILESASTNQTSMYLCASRMSSPPYEQYFGPGTRLTVT.

This CDR3 is CAISEARGDYEQYF. CDR3 in DNA: TGTGCCATCAGTGAGGCGAGGGGGGACTACGAGCAGTACTTC. The V gene is TRBV10-3, the J gene TRBJ2-7; D is tentatively TRBD1 or TRBD2 (6 bases each). The CDR3 is 14 amino acids. CDR1 ENHRY and CDR2 SYGVKD come from the germline V gene. Trimming removed 2 bases at V and 3 bases at J, with 11 bases between.

The chain carries TRBV10-2 and TRBJ2-4; tentatively, D is TRBD2 (5 bases). CDR3 length: 15 amino acids. V was clipped by 0 bases and J by 5 bases, with 11 bases between them. Per germline, CDR1 WSHSY and CDR2 SAAADI. The CDR3 nucleotides are TGCGCCAGCAGTGAGTCGAGGGCCTGGGAAAACATTCAGTACTTC. Protein product: CASSESRAWENIQYF.

The rearrangement links TRBV3-1 to TRBJ2-5, with a weak D call TRBD2 (5 bases). Trimming pared 6 bases from V and 5 bases from J, leaving 19 bases between. Per the germline V gene, CDR1 is LGHDT and CDR2 is YNNKEL (reference sequence). There are 15 residues in the CDR3. The CDR3 loop is CASSTRRLSGETQYF. For the CDR3, the DNA is TGTGCCAGCAGTACCAGACGGTTGTCGGGGGAGACCCAGTACTTC.

The gene calls are TRBV7-2 and TRBJ1-2; D perhaps matches TRBD1 (5 bases). Germline V gives CDR1 SGHTA, CDR2 FQGNSA. V was cut by 0 bases and J by 8 bases, with 10 bases left in between. CDR3 length equals 13 residues. The CDR3 reads CASSLAQSGGYTF. CDR3 sequence (DNA): TGTGCCAGCAGCTTAGCCCAGTCAGGGGGCTACACCTTC.

The rearrangement links TRBV15 to TRBJ2-2; tentative D call: TRBD2 (6 bases). Trimming took 5 bases from V and 1 from J, leaving 11 bases between them. The CDR3 is 15 amino acids. From germline, CDR1 is LNHNV and CDR2 YYDKDF (reference sequence). The DNA for the CDR3 is TGTGCCACCAGCCGAGGGACTTTGAACACCGGGGAGCTGTTTTTT. Translated: CATSRGTLNTGELFF.

The rearrangement joins TRBV28 to TRBJ1-1, with TRBD1 matching 12 bases. The CDR3 contains 17 residues. Per the germline V gene, CDR1 is MDHEN and CDR2 is SYDVKM. V trimming: 6 bases; J trimming: 2 bases; junction bases outside the gene matches: 10. CDR3 sequence reads: CASSPQGQGARNTEAFF. CDR3 nucleotide sequence: TGTGCCAGCAGCCCCCAGGGACAGGGGGCGCGAAACACTGAAGCTTTCTTT.

This chain connects TRBV29-1 to TRBJ2-7, with unresolved D. Deletions cut 1 base from V and 6 bases from J, with 7 bases between. Germline CDR1 is SQVTM and CDR2 is ANQGSEA. The CDR3 has 11 amino acids. The CDR3 region has the DNA TGCAGCGTTGAAGGGGTCAGCGAGCAGTACTTC. As protein: CSVEGVSEQYF.

CDR3 sequence: CASSLEQGRANQPQHF. CDR3 nucleotides: TGTGCCAGCAGCTTAGAACAGGGGAGGGCAAATCAGCCCCAGCATTTT. The rearrangement joins TRBV7-9 to TRBJ1-5, with TRBD1 identical over 7 bases. There are 16 residues in the CDR3. The germline V gene has CDR1 SEHNR and CDR2 FQNEAQ (reference sequence). Unmatched junction bases numbered 7, after V lost 1 base and J lost 4 bases.

The rearrangement uses TRBV19 and TRBJ2-1; 7 bases are a match to TRBD2. V lost 9 bases to trimming and J lost 7 bases; unmatched junction nucleotides: 12. The CDR3 covers 14 residues. The germline CDR1 and CDR2 sequences are LNHDA and SQIVND (reference sequence). For the CDR3, the DNA is TGTGCCAGCAGCTCCTGGGGGGGAGAGAATGAGCAGTTCTTC. This translates into CASSSWGGENEQFF.

This chain links TRBV6-2 or TRBV6-3 with TRBJ2-7; 9 bases match TRBD1. V shed 5 bases and J 2 bases; nucleotides not matched to a gene: 10. The germline V gene has CDR1 MNHEY and CDR2 SVGEGT. This CDR3 spans 16 amino acids. The CDR3 nucleotides read TGTGCCAGCAGTCCCCAAAGGACAGGGGTGACCTACGAGCAGTACTTC. Translating it yields CASSPQRTGVTYEQYF.

The rearrangement joins TRBV7-9 to TRBJ2-7; 7 nucleotides match TRBD1. The V gene end was trimmed by 7 bases and the J gene end by 5 bases; junction bases not matched to a gene: 11. In germline, CDR1 is SEHNR, CDR2 FQNEAQ (reference sequence). The CDR3 spans 14 residues. The CDR3: CASTPTGQVHEQYF. Here the CDR3 DNA reads TGTGCCAGCACCCCTACCGGACAGGTACACGAGCAGTACTTC.

CDR3 loop: CASSYGKLPGQGAREQYF. The CDR3 nucleotides are TGTGCCAGCAGTTATGGAAAACTGCCGGGACAGGGGGCGCGGGAGCAGTACTTC. The chain recombines TRBV6-5 with TRBJ2-7, with 12 bases that match TRBD1. The germline V gene has CDR1 MNHEY and CDR2 SVGAGI. The CDR3 runs to 18 residues. V lost 3 bases to trimming and J lost 7 bases; unmatched junction nucleotides: 16.

The V and J genes are TRBV5-6 and TRBJ1-1; D not certain. Germline CDR1 and CDR2: SGHDT and YYEEEE. V was cut by 4 bases and J by 3 bases, with 13 bases left in between. This CDR3 contains 14 residues. In nucleotides, the CDR3 is TGTGCCAGCAGCCGTTTTGACATGGACACTGAAGCTTTCTTT. This translates into CASSRFDMDTEAFF.

The V and J genes are TRBV21-1 and TRBJ2-7; the tabulated D call, TRBD2, remains unverified against the DNA. TRBV21-1 is deemed a pseudogene. The CDR3 sequence is 14 residues long. CDR3 amino acids: CASRERLSSYEQYF. The CDR3, as DNA: TGTGCCAGCAGGGAGCGGCTCAGCTCCTACGAGCAGTACTTC.

The chain employs TRBV2 and TRBJ1-1; D perhaps matches TRBD1 (5 bases). The CDR3 sequence is 12 residues long. The V end was cut by 5 bases, the J end by 5 bases, with 9 bases between. Germline CDR1 and CDR2: SNHLY and FYNNEI. For the CDR3, the DNA is TGTGCCAGCAGTCGGGACTTTACTGAAGCTTTCTTT. It encodes CASSRDFTEAFF.

This sequence joins TRBV6-1 and TRBJ2-7, with TRBD1 identical over 9 bases. Germline V CDR1 and CDR2: MNHNS, SASEGT. V was clipped by 3 bases and J by 6 bases; unmatched bases: 6. The CDR3 is 14 residues long. CDR3 sequence: CASSDRGQGVEQYF. The CDR3 coding sequence is TGTGCCAGCAGTGACCGGGGACAGGGCGTCGAGCAGTACTTC.

V usage is TRBV29-1 and J usage is TRBJ2-1; D possibly uses TRBD1 or TRBD2 (5 bases each). The germline CDR1 and CDR2 sequences are SQVTM and ANQGSEA. The CDR3 sequence is 11 residues long. V was pared by 7 bases and J by 12 bases, with 16 bases between. CDR3 amino acids: CSAQGAGGQFF. As DNA, the CDR3 is TGCAGCGCCCAGGGAGCTGGGGGGCAGTTCTTC.

The V gene is TRBV6-1, the J gene TRBJ2-2, with TRBD2 matching 8 bases. The CDR3 sequence is 19 residues long. The germline gives CDR1 MNHNS, CDR2 SASEGT. J lost 3 bases, V lost 8 bases, and 20 bases had no gene match. CDR3: CASLTGKVSGREDTGELFF. The CDR3 DNA reads as TGTGCCAGCTTAACAGGGAAGGTAAGCGGGAGAGAAGACACCGGGGAGCTGTTTTTT.

In its sample, this clonotype was seen a few times. V and J are TRBV28 and TRBJ2-6; 7 nucleotides match TRBD1. V trimming: 3 bases; J trimming: 4 bases; junction bases outside the gene matches: 3. The CDR3 contains 15 residues. Germline CDR1 MDHEN, CDR2 SYDVKM. For the CDR3, the DNA is TGTGCCAGCAGTTTGACAGGGCTCGGGGCCAACGTCCTGACTTTC. It specifies CASSLTGLGANVLTF.

This sequence joins TRBV4-1 and TRBJ2-1; 7 bases agree with TRBD2. V shed 3 bases, J shed 8 bases, and the junction held 10 bases outside the gene matches. This CDR3 is 15 amino acids long. The germline CDR1 and CDR2 sequences are MGHRA and YSYEKL. CDR3 sequence (DNA): TGCGCCAGCAGCCAGGCAGCGGGAATCCCCCATGAGCAGTTCTTC. It yields the protein CASSQAAGIPHEQFF.

The chain links TRBV5-6 to TRBJ2-3; perhaps TRBD2 as D (5 bases). V shed 2 bases and J shed 2 bases, with 12 bases lying between them. Germline V gene lookup returns CDR1 SGHDT and CDR2 YYEEEE. CDR3 length: 15 amino acids. CDR3 in DNA: TGTGCCAGCAGCTTCCCCCCGGGAACCACAGATACGCAGTATTTT. Translated: CASSFPPGTTDTQYF.

The genes are TRBV12-3 or TRBV12-4 and TRBJ2-7; D remains unclear. The CDR3 consists of 13 residues. Trimming left V 5 bases short and J 0 bases short, with 8 bases between. CDR3 loop: CASSTESSYEQYF. CDR3 in DNA: TGTGCCAGCAGTACGGAAAGCTCCTACGAGCAGTACTTC.